The 4 T cell receptor beta chains reported below all come from one sample, sequenced in a study of OX40 agonist ivuxolimab in advanced cancers. Some clones are missing from TCRdb's copy, which holds only in-frame ones; the method was immunoSEQ multiplex PCR. The data hold tens of thousands of clones, with around 84% observed a single time. Sequenced here: CD4+ or CD8+ T cells sorted from blood, sampled in a trial of the OX40 agonist ivuxolimab. These receptors were taken from an adult with an advanced solid tumor such as melanoma, head and neck, liver or kidney cancer.

The genes are TRBV5-1 and TRBJ2-7; tentatively, D is TRBD1 or TRBD2 (5 bases each). V was pared by 3 bases and J by 0 bases, with 13 bases between. Germline lookup yields CDR1 SGHRS and CDR2 YFSETQ. This CDR3 is 15 amino acids long. CDR3: CASSWGTLSSYEQYF. The CDR3 DNA reads TGCGCCAGCAGCTGGGGGACGCTAAGCTCCTACGAGCAGTACTTC.

The chain employs TRBV11-2 and TRBJ2-7, with D perhaps matching TRBD2 (6 bases). Trimming pared 2 bases from V and 4 bases from J, leaving 15 bases between. CDR1 and CDR2 from the germline V gene are SGHAT and FQNNGV. The CDR3 length is 15 residues. CDR3 sequence reads: CASSLNGGVFYEQYF. In DNA form, the CDR3 reads TGTGCCAGCAGCTTAAACGGGGGTGTCTTTTACGAGCAGTACTTC.

V usage is TRBV10-3 and J usage is TRBJ1-5; no firm D call. The germline V gene encodes CDR1 ENHRY and CDR2 SYGVKD. Between the trimmed V and J ends, which lost 8 bases and 4 bases, there was a span of 12 bases. The CDR3 totals 13 residues. The CDR3 sequence: CAIQGNGNQPQHF. DNA for the CDR3: TGTGCCATCCAAGGGAACGGGAATCAGCCCCAGCATTTT.

J is TRBJ2-1 and V is TRBV19, with TRBD2 matching 11 bases. Germline CDR1 is LNHDA and CDR2 is SQIVND (reference sequence). J was trimmed by 5 bases and V by 7 bases; bases with no gene match: 10. CDR3 length: 16 amino acids. CDR3 in amino acids: CASNSLAGGLDNEQFF. CDR3 nucleotide sequence: TGTGCCAGTAACTCCCTAGCGGGAGGTCTGGACAATGAGCAGTTCTTC.